Detailed here is one T cell receptor (beta chain). The antigen is unknown. This sample is part of a study of shared clonotypes between healthy human individuals. Background on the study: Donors had three CD4 naive, three CD4 memory, two CD8 naive and one CD8 memory plate apiece.

Findings and caveats of the study: Lower generation probabilities were found for non-shared clonotypes than for those shared by all four donors.

Splitting of each subset's genomic DNA was done evenly across several immunoSEQ plates. Sequencing was performed with immunoSEQ multiplex PCR; in TCRdb, only in-frame clones are kept and a portion is missing. The data show some 200,000 clones, 66% seen once. The sequence came from a man younger than 40 in good health. The sequenced sample consisted of memory CD4+ T cells sorted from blood. Subset specified: CD45RA-negative fraction.

The CDR3 region is CASSLSGRGLYEQYF. Written as DNA, the CDR3 is TGTGCCAGCAGTTTATCAGGAAGAGGTCTTTACGAGCAGTACTTC. The genes are TRBV27 and TRBJ2-7; D remains unclear. The CDR3 is made up of 15 amino acids. The germline V gene has CDR1 MNHEY and CDR2 SMNVEV (reference sequence). V lost 0 bases to trimming and J lost 4 bases, with 13 bases between them.